A selection of T cell receptor beta chains follows, all from one sample in a study of response to subunit inactivated influenza vaccine. One entry per CDR3 protein results from TCRdb running MiXCR on the RT-PCR reads. The table has about 300,000 distinct CDR3 sequences, approximately 20% seen once. The sample in question was PBMCs from blood, obtained 21 months after vaccination. The receptors come from a man aged 50 to 75 who received an inactivated influenza vaccine. CDR3s include the opening cysteine and the closing phenylalanine or tryptophan. Fields, in order: clone size, V gene, D gene, J gene, CDR3 protein, CDR3 DNA. A D gene is named only where the DNA matches it firmly. A clone size is listed for some rows: how often the clone was seen (once, few, many), or a class if it is expanded.

clone size: few
V gene: TRBV30
D gene: -
J gene: TRBJ1-2
CDR3 protein: CAWSSPTGGYTF
CDR3 DNA: TGTGCCTGGAGTTCGCCTACGGGTGGCTACACCTTC

clone size: -
V gene: TRBV9
D gene: -
J gene: TRBJ1-4
CDR3 protein: CASSVDDGNEELFF
CDR3 DNA: TGTGCCAGCAGCGTAGACGATGGGAATGAAGAACTGTTTTTT

clone size: -
V gene: TRBV20-1
D gene: -
J gene: TRBJ1-2
CDR3 protein: CSAPQTVYGYTF
CDR3 DNA: TGCAGTGCTCCACAGACCGTCTATGGCTACACCTTC

clone size: -
V gene: TRBV30
D gene: TRBD2
J gene: TRBJ2-4
CDR3 protein: CAWSVRGDIQYF
CDR3 DNA: TGTGCCTGGAGTGTACGGGGGGACATTCAGTACTTC

clone size: few
V gene: TRBV7-9
D gene: -
J gene: TRBJ2-5
CDR3 protein: CASRLEGETQYF
CDR3 DNA: TGTGCCAGCAGACTCGAGGGAGAGACCCAGTACTTC

clone size: -
V gene: TRBV20-1
D gene: -
J gene: TRBJ2-4
CDR3 protein: CSAPPQTAKNIQYF
CDR3 DNA: TGCAGTGCTCCACCCCAGACAGCCAAAAACATTCAGTACTTC

clone size: -
V gene: TRBV6-5
D gene: -
J gene: TRBJ2-5
CDR3 protein: CASSYSKGNGGTQYF
CDR3 DNA: TGTGCCAGCAGTTACTCTAAGGGAAACGGGGGGACCCAGTACTTC

clone size: few
V gene: TRBV20-1
D gene: TRBD1
J gene: TRBJ1-5
CDR3 protein: CSATTGGRFNQPQHF
CDR3 DNA: TGCAGTGCAACGACAGGGGGGCGTTTTAATCAGCCCCAGCATTTT

clone size: -
V gene: TRBV6-1
D gene: TRBD1
J gene: TRBJ2-7
CDR3 protein: CASSMRTGIRYEQYF
CDR3 DNA: TGTGCCAGCAGTATGCGGACAGGGATAAGATACGAGCAGTACTTC

clone size: -
V gene: TRBV6-2/TRBV6-3
D gene: -
J gene: TRBJ2-7
CDR3 protein: CASSYGTSSTYEQYF
CDR3 DNA: TGTGCCAGCAGTTACGGCACTTCGTCTACCTACGAGCAGTACTTC

clone size: -
V gene: TRBV7-8
D gene: -
J gene: TRBJ1-3
CDR3 protein: CASSLVSQGNTIYF
CDR3 DNA: TGTGCCAGCAGCTTAGTTTCCCAGGGGAACACCATATATTTT

clone size: -
V gene: TRBV28
D gene: TRBD1
J gene: TRBJ1-2
CDR3 protein: CASNRLGTDGYTF
CDR3 DNA: TGTGCCAGCAATCGTTTGGGGACAGATGGCTACACCTTC

clone size: few
V gene: TRBV6-5
D gene: -
J gene: TRBJ1-2
CDR3 protein: CASSYGGQGLGYGYTF
CDR3 DNA: TGTGCCAGCAGTTACGGAGGCCAGGGTTTGGGGTATGGCTACACCTTC

clone size: few
V gene: TRBV5-1
D gene: -
J gene: TRBJ2-7
CDR3 protein: CASSPEGLISYEQYF
CDR3 DNA: TGCGCCAGCAGCCCGGAAGGACTCATTTCCTACGAGCAGTACTTC

clone size: -
V gene: TRBV9
D gene: TRBD1
J gene: TRBJ1-5
CDR3 protein: CASSVGTASNQPQHF
CDR3 DNA: TGTGCCAGCAGCGTCGGGACAGCTAGCAATCAGCCCCAGCATTTT

clone size: few
V gene: TRBV6-2/TRBV6-3
D gene: -
J gene: TRBJ1-1
CDR3 protein: CASSYAGEAFF
CDR3 DNA: TGTGCCAGCAGTTACGCGGGGGAAGCTTTCTTT

clone size: -
V gene: TRBV12-3/TRBV12-4
D gene: -
J gene: TRBJ1-2
CDR3 protein: CASSLWAGDGYTF
CDR3 DNA: TGTGCCAGCAGTTTATGGGCCGGTGATGGCTACACCTTC

clone size: -
V gene: TRBV10-2
D gene: TRBD2
J gene: TRBJ2-1
CDR3 protein: CASSLHLAGDIYNEQFF
CDR3 DNA: TGCGCCAGCAGCCTCCACCTAGCGGGCGATATCTACAATGAGCAGTTCTTC

clone size: -
V gene: TRBV11-2
D gene: -
J gene: TRBJ2-5
CDR3 protein: CASSLEVVETQYF
CDR3 DNA: TGTGCCAGCAGCTTAGAAGTTGTCGAGACCCAGTACTTC

clone size: -
V gene: TRBV12-3/TRBV12-4
D gene: -
J gene: TRBJ1-5
CDR3 protein: CASSRKGRAHNQPQHF
CDR3 DNA: TGTGCCAGCTCAAGGAAGGGCAGGGCCCACAATCAGCCCCAGCATTTT

clone size: -
V gene: TRBV2
D gene: -
J gene: TRBJ2-7
CDR3 protein: CASSHKYEQYF
CDR3 DNA: TGTGCCAGCAGCCATAAGTACGAGCAGTACTTC

clone size: few
V gene: TRBV5-1
D gene: -
J gene: TRBJ2-3
CDR3 protein: CASSPSGGQHTDTQYF
CDR3 DNA: TGCGCCAGCAGCCCTTCGGGGGGACAGCACACAGATACGCAGTATTTT

clone size: few
V gene: TRBV5-4
D gene: -
J gene: TRBJ2-2
CDR3 protein: CASSELPFKAGELFF
CDR3 DNA: TGTGCCAGCAGCGAACTACCCTTTAAGGCCGGGGAGCTGTTTTTT

clone size: -
V gene: TRBV20-1
D gene: -
J gene: TRBJ1-5
CDR3 protein: CSARQGPGQPQHF
CDR3 DNA: TGCAGTGCTAGACAGGGTCCGGGCCAGCCCCAGCATTTT

clone size: few
V gene: TRBV6-2/TRBV6-3
D gene: -
J gene: TRBJ1-2
CDR3 protein: CASSYSMGLSSFNYGYTF
CDR3 DNA: TGTGCCAGCAGTTACTCGATGGGGTTATCCTCCTTTAACTATGGCTACACCTTC

clone size: -
V gene: TRBV20-1
D gene: -
J gene: TRBJ1-1
CDR3 protein: CSARVSGTVTEAFF
CDR3 DNA: TGCAGTGCTAGAGTGTCTGGGACCGTCACCGAAGCTTTCTTT

clone size: -
V gene: TRBV7-2
D gene: -
J gene: TRBJ1-1
CDR3 protein: CASSLVSGDTEAFF
CDR3 DNA: TGTGCCAGCAGCTTAGTGTCGGGGGACACTGAAGCTTTCTTT

clone size: -
V gene: TRBV5-5
D gene: -
J gene: TRBJ1-1
CDR3 protein: CASSLAGQNEAFF
CDR3 DNA: TGTGCCAGCAGCTTGGCCGGTCAGAATGAAGCTTTCTTT

clone size: -
V gene: TRBV4-3
D gene: -
J gene: TRBJ1-6
CDR3 protein: CASSQDWQGNSPLHF
CDR3 DNA: TGCGCCAGCAGCCAAGACTGGCAGGGAAATTCACCCCTCCACTTT

clone size: once
V gene: TRBV29-1
D gene: -
J gene: TRBJ2-1
CDR3 protein: CSVAGVGASYNEQFF
CDR3 DNA: TGCAGCGTTGCGGGAGTAGGGGCGTCCTACAATGAGCAGTTCTTC

clone size: -
V gene: TRBV28
D gene: -
J gene: TRBJ2-1
CDR3 protein: CASSLRGNEQFF
CDR3 DNA: TGTGCCAGCAGTTTGAGGGGAAATGAGCAGTTCTTC

clone size: many
V gene: TRBV4-1
D gene: -
J gene: TRBJ1-1
CDR3 protein: CASSQPTGNRTEAFF
CDR3 DNA: TGCGCCAGCAGCCAACCTACAGGGAATAGAACTGAAGCTTTCTTT

clone size: -
V gene: TRBV28
D gene: TRBD2
J gene: TRBJ2-3
CDR3 protein: CASSAGGSLDTQYF
CDR3 DNA: TGTGCCAGCAGTGCGGGCGGGAGCCTAGATACGCAGTATTTT

clone size: -
V gene: TRBV28
D gene: TRBD1
J gene: TRBJ2-1
CDR3 protein: CASKTGGELRNEQFF
CDR3 DNA: TGTGCCAGCAAAACAGGGGGCGAGTTACGCAATGAGCAGTTCTTC

clone size: few
V gene: TRBV5-5
D gene: -
J gene: TRBJ2-2
CDR3 protein: CASRSTVGGELFF
CDR3 DNA: TGTGCCAGCAGGTCGACAGTTGGCGGGGAGCTGTTTTTT

clone size: few
V gene: TRBV7-3
D gene: -
J gene: TRBJ2-5
CDR3 protein: CASSLTKEETQYF
CDR3 DNA: TGTGCCAGCAGCTTAACCAAGGAAGAGACCCAGTACTTC

clone size: -
V gene: TRBV10-3
D gene: -
J gene: TRBJ1-5
CDR3 protein: CAISERAGIDQPQHF
CDR3 DNA: TGTGCCATCAGTGAGCGGGCAGGGATTGATCAGCCCCAGCATTTT

clone size: many
V gene: TRBV6-1
D gene: -
J gene: TRBJ1-2
CDR3 protein: CASSDGVTNYGYTF
CDR3 DNA: TGTGCCAGCAGTGACGGAGTTACTAACTATGGCTACACCTTC

clone size: many
V gene: TRBV11-2
D gene: -
J gene: TRBJ2-3
CDR3 protein: CASSLDLWDTQYF
CDR3 DNA: TGTGCCAGCAGCTTAGATCTTTGGGATACGCAGTATTTT

clone size: few
V gene: TRBV29-1
D gene: -
J gene: TRBJ2-6
CDR3 protein: CSVTNRDQIYSGANVLTF
CDR3 DNA: TGCAGCGTTACAAACCGGGATCAAATATACTCTGGGGCCAACGTCCTGACTTTC

clone size: few
V gene: TRBV20-1
D gene: TRBD1
J gene: TRBJ1-2
CDR3 protein: CSARGLQGIGYTF
CDR3 DNA: TGCAGTGCTAGAGGTCTACAGGGGATTGGCTACACCTTC

clone size: -
V gene: TRBV29-1
D gene: -
J gene: TRBJ2-5
CDR3 protein: CSVAQEQETQYF
CDR3 DNA: TGCAGCGTTGCTCAGGAACAAGAGACCCAGTACTTC

clone size: -
V gene: TRBV4-3
D gene: TRBD2
J gene: TRBJ2-1
CDR3 protein: CASSPQAGGPLNEQFF
CDR3 DNA: TGCGCCAGCAGCCCCCAAGCGGGAGGGCCTCTTAATGAGCAGTTCTTC

clone size: -
V gene: TRBV12-3/TRBV12-4
D gene: -
J gene: TRBJ2-3
CDR3 protein: CASRGTSDTQYF
CDR3 DNA: TGTGCCAGCAGGGGGACTTCAGATACGCAGTATTTT

clone size: -
V gene: TRBV9
D gene: -
J gene: TRBJ2-2
CDR3 protein: CASSPQGVPTGELFF
CDR3 DNA: TGTGCCAGCAGCCCCCAAGGGGTTCCGACCGGGGAGCTGTTTTTT

clone size: many
V gene: TRBV5-1
D gene: TRBD1
J gene: TRBJ1-6
CDR3 protein: CASSLAGGQSYSPLHF
CDR3 DNA: TGCGCCAGCAGCTTGGCCGGGGGACAGAGCTATTCACCCCTCCACTTT

clone size: few
V gene: TRBV7-2
D gene: -
J gene: TRBJ2-2
CDR3 protein: CASSPEEIRELFF
CDR3 DNA: TGTGCCAGCAGCCCCGAGGAGATCCGGGAGCTGTTTTTT

clone size: few
V gene: TRBV27
D gene: TRBD1
J gene: TRBJ1-2
CDR3 protein: CASSSWTGGGGYTF
CDR3 DNA: TGTGCCAGCAGTTCGTGGACAGGGGGTGGTGGCTACACCTTC

clone size: many
V gene: TRBV18
D gene: -
J gene: TRBJ2-5
CDR3 protein: CASSPEETQYF
CDR3 DNA: TGTGCCAGCTCACCAGAAGAGACCCAGTACTTC

clone size: few
V gene: TRBV7-9
D gene: -
J gene: TRBJ2-1
CDR3 protein: CASSLAGKYNEQFF
CDR3 DNA: TGTGCCAGCAGCTTAGCTGGCAAGTACAATGAGCAGTTCTTC

clone size: few
V gene: TRBV29-1
D gene: -
J gene: TRBJ1-5
CDR3 protein: CSVDGSPSNQPQHF
CDR3 DNA: TGCAGCGTTGACGGGTCTCCTAGCAATCAGCCCCAGCATTTT

clone size: few
V gene: TRBV5-4
D gene: -
J gene: TRBJ1-1
CDR3 protein: CASSFKTSPPGNTEAFF
CDR3 DNA: TGTGCCAGCAGCTTCAAGACTTCACCACCGGGGAACACTGAAGCTTTCTTT

clone size: few
V gene: TRBV20-1
D gene: -
J gene: TRBJ1-5
CDR3 protein: CSAGDRLGGSNQPQHF
CDR3 DNA: TGCAGTGCTGGCGACAGATTGGGCGGTAGCAATCAGCCCCAGCATTTT

clone size: few
V gene: TRBV12-3/TRBV12-4
D gene: TRBD1
J gene: TRBJ1-3
CDR3 protein: CASDGVDRGSSGNTIYF
CDR3 DNA: TGTGCCAGCGACGGTGTTGACAGGGGGTCTTCTGGAAACACCATATATTTT

clone size: few
V gene: TRBV5-1
D gene: TRBD1
J gene: TRBJ1-4
CDR3 protein: CASSQVPGTGEKLFF
CDR3 DNA: TGCGCCAGCAGTCAGGTTCCCGGGACAGGGGAAAAACTGTTTTTT